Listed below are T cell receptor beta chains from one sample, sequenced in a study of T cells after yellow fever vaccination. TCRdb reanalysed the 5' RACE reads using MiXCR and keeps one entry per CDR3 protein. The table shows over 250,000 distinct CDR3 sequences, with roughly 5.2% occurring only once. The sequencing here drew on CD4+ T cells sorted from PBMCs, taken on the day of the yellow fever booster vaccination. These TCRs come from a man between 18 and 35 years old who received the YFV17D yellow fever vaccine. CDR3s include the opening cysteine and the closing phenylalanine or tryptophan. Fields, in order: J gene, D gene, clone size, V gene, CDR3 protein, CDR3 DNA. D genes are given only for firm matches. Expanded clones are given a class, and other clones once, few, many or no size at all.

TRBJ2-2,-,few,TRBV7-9,CASSQTLTAANTGELFF,TGTGCCAGCAGCCAGACATTAACCGCAGCGAACACCGGGGAGCTGTTTTTT
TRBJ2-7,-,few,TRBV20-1,CSATRAAPYEQYF,TGCAGTGCCACGCGAGCGGCTCCCTACGAGCAGTACTTC
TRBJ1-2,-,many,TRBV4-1,CASSQGLGGYTF,TGCGCCAGCAGCCAAGGGTTAGGTGGCTACACCTTC
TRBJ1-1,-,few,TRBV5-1,CASSLQATGTEAFF,TGCGCCAGCAGCTTGCAGGCAACGGGCACTGAAGCTTTCTTT
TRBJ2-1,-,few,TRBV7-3,CASSLSQYNEQFF,TGTGCCAGCAGCTTGAGCCAGTACAATGAGCAGTTCTTC
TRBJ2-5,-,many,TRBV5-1,CASSLSQGAVSYF,TGCGCCAGCAGCTTATCGCAGGGCGCGGTATCTTACTTC
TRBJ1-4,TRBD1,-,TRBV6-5,CASSIKGTGANNEKLFF,TGTGCCAGCAGTATCAAGGGGACAGGAGCGAATAATGAAAAACTGTTTTTT
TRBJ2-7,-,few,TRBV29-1,CSVEDWTAQYF,TGCAGCGTTGAAGATTGGACTGCCCAGTACTTC
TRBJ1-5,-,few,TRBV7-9,CASSRGGKDQPQHF,TGTGCCAGCAGCCGAGGGGGGAAGGATCAGCCCCAGCATTTT
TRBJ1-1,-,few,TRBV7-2,CASSPDRQMNTEAFF,TGTGCCAGCAGCCCAGACCGACAGATGAACACTGAAGCTTTCTTT
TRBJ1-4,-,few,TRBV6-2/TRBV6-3,CASRKGTVNEKLFF,TGTGCCAGCAGGAAAGGGACGGTAAATGAAAAACTGTTTTTT
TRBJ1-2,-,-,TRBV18,CASSPPNSGLPGYTF,TGTGCCAGCTCACCACCTAACTCCGGGTTGCCGGGCTACACCTTC
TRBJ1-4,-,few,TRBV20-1,CSARDSGSEKLFF,TGCAGTGCTAGAGATTCGGGATCGGAAAAACTGTTTTTT
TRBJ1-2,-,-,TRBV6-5,CASSYQTGLLVGGYTF,TGTGCCAGCAGTTACCAGACAGGATTGCTCGTTGGTGGCTACACCTTC
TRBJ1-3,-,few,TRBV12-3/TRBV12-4,CASSLGDPRSGNTIYF,TGTGCCAGCAGTTTGGGGGACCCCCGCTCTGGAAACACCATATATTTT
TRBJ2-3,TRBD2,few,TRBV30,CAWSGASGGPNTQYF,TGTGCCTGGAGTGGGGCTAGCGGGGGGCCAAATACGCAGTATTTT
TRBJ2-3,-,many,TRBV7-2,CASSRTGTDTQYF,TGTGCCAGCAGCCGTACAGGCACAGATACGCAGTATTTT
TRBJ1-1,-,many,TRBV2,CASSSRDKNTEAFF,TGTGCCAGCAGCTCCCGGGACAAGAACACTGAAGCTTTCTTT
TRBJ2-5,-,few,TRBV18,CASSAGSQETQYF,TGTGCCAGCTCCGCCGGCAGTCAAGAGACCCAGTACTTC
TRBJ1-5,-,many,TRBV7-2,CASSVGQQPNQPQHF,TGTGCCAGCAGCGTAGGACAGCAACCAAATCAGCCCCAGCATTTT
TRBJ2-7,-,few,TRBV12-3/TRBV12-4,CASSLRQTAYEQYF,TGTGCCAGCAGTTTAAGACAGACAGCCTACGAGCAGTACTTC
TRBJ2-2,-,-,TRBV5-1,CASSSQGSTGELFF,TGCGCCAGCAGCTCACAGGGAAGCACCGGGGAGCTGTTTTTT
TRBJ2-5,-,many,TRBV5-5,CASIMSPRETQYF,TGTGCCAGCATCATGAGTCCGAGAGAGACCCAGTACTTC
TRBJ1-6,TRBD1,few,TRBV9,CASSVRGQGGSPLHF,TGTGCCAGCAGCGTTCGGGGACAGGGCGGTTCACCCCTCCACTTT
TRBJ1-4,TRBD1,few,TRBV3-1,CASSLWTGWTNEKLFF,TGTGCCAGCAGCCTCTGGACAGGGTGGACAAATGAAAAACTGTTTTTT
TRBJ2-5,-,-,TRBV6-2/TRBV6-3,CASGYQETQYF,TGTGCCAGCGGGTACCAAGAGACCCAGTACTTC
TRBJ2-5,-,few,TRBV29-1,CSVGVSAHQETQYF,TGCAGCGTTGGAGTGTCGGCACACCAAGAGACCCAGTACTTC
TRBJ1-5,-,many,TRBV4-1,CASSQVGLYGQPQHF,TGCGCCAGCAGCCAGGTGGGACTTTATGGACAGCCCCAGCATTTT
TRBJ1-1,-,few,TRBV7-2,CASSLDGGRTEAFF,TGTGCCAGCAGCTTAGACGGTGGAAGGACTGAAGCTTTCTTT
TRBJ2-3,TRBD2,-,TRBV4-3,CASSQLAGGLTDTQYF,TGCGCCAGCAGCCAGCTGGCGGGGGGCCTCACAGATACGCAGTATTTT
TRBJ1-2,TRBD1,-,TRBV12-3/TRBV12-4,CASALGQGYGYTF,TGTGCCAGCGCGCTGGGACAGGGCTATGGCTACACCTTC
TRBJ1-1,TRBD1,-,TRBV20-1,CSARGTGGRRNTEAFF,TGCAGTGCTAGGGGGACAGGGGGACGTAGAAACACTGAAGCTTTCTTT
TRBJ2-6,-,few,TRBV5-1,CASSLLESGANVLTF,TGCGCCAGCAGCTTGCTGGAGTCTGGGGCCAACGTCCTGACTTTC
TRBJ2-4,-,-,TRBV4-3,CASSRTSEQSNIQYF,TGCGCCAGCAGCCGGACCTCGGAGCAGTCTAACATTCAGTACTTC
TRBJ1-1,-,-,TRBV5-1,CASSLATELQLSNTEAFF,TGCGCCAGCAGCTTGGCCACAGAACTACAGCTGTCGAACACTGAAGCTTTCTTT
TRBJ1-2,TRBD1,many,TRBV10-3,CAISEVTGYGYGYTF,TGTGCCATCAGTGAGGTGACAGGGTACGGCTATGGCTACACCTTC
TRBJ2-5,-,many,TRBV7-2,CASSPTGAPMKTQYF,TGTGCCAGCAGCCCTACTGGCGCACCCATGAAGACCCAGTACTTC
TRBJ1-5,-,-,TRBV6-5,CASSYSLRKPQHF,TGTGCCAGCAGTTACTCTCTCCGAAAGCCCCAGCATTTT
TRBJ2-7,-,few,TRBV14,CASSQDHHREQYF,TGTGCCAGCAGCCAAGATCATCATCGGGAGCAGTACTTC
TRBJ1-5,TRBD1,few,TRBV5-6,CASSAGQEQPQHF,TGTGCCAGCAGCGCGGGACAGGAACAGCCCCAGCATTTT
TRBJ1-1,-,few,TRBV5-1,CASSYTPTGGNTEAFF,TGCGCCAGCAGTTATACCCCGACAGGCGGTAACACTGAAGCTTTCTTT